This T cell receptor (beta chain) was identified in a study of T cell responses to AZD1222 COVID-19 vaccine. Findings of the study overall: Rises in breadth and depth of Spike-specific TCRs came after two AZD1222 doses. Repertoire samples came only from after the peak T cell response. Unmutated regions of variants are reportedly targeted by nearly half of spike-specific TCRs. Just a handful of AZD1222 recipients were seropositive at baseline.

Trimming at V came to 3 bases and at J to 1 base, leaving 5 bases not matched to a gene. This CDR3 has 15 residues. Germline V gene sequence: CDR1 SEHNR, CDR2 FQNEAQ (reference sequence). With respect to this clone: Its specificity is not known.

Data came from immunoSEQ multiplex PCR; TCRdb stores just in-frame clones and leaves some out. Of about 99,000 clones in the sample, 90% to 95% were seen once. The chain recombines TRBV7-9 with TRBJ2-5; TRBD2 matches at 7 bases. This sample comprised peripheral blood, obtained on day 0 of AZD1222 vaccination. The sequence derives from an adult in good health. The CDR3 protein is CASSFGAGLQETQYF. The CDR3 region has the DNA TGTGCCAGCAGCTTTGGAGCGGGACTCCAAGAGACCCAGTACTTC.